This record covers a single TCR beta chain. This CDR3 has 12 amino acids. V lost 4 bases, J lost 5 bases, and 8 bases lay in between. CDR1 SGHRS and CDR2 YFSETQ come from the germline V gene. Clones were read by immunoSEQ multiplex PCR, and TCRdb kept only the in-frame ones, dropping some. The sample carries about 20,000 clones, roughly 91% recorded once. This sample is part of a study of OX40 agonist ivuxolimab in advanced cancers. The overall study: Having had anti-PD-1, anti-PD-L1 or anti-CTLA-4 therapy before was allowed, and roughly 40% had some.

This chain connects TRBV5-1 to TRBJ2-3, with D uncertain. This specimen was CD4+ or CD8+ T cells sorted from blood, taken in a trial of the OX40 agonist ivuxolimab. This clonotype originated in an adult with an advanced solid tumor such as melanoma, head and neck, liver or kidney cancer. Written as DNA, the CDR3 is TGCGCCAGCAGCCATAACAAAGATACGCAGTATTTT. It codes for CASSHNKDTQYF.